This T cell receptor beta chain was sequenced in a study of CD8+ T cells in alopecia areata. The overall study: The protocol delivered tofacitinib for 6 to 18 months, then withdrew it for 6 months. Regarding the study as a whole: Researchers reported that TCR sharing among patients proved less clear than in mice, possibly HLA-linked. Lesional scalp, especially alopecia totalis/universalis, showed higher clonality than normal scalp.

V lost 4 bases, J lost 4 bases, and 8 bases lay in between. CDR3 length equals 11 residues. The germline CDR1 and CDR2 sequences are DFQATT and SNEGSKA (reference sequence). RNA extraction was followed by reverse transcription into cDNA, which acted as the sequencing template. This table comes from immunoSEQ multiplex PCR, and its TCRdb copy is limited to in-frame clones, with some not included. The sample shows 150,000 or so clones, 45% to 60% of them seen only once. Alopecia areata patients provided lesional scalp punch biopsies and peripheral blood. In the case of this clone: Its antigen is not identified.

The sequence was obtained from a human donor with alopecia areata. Material: CD8+ T cells sorted from blood, obtained at week 0. V is TRBV20-1 and J is TRBJ2-7, with D unresolved. The CDR3 loop is CSATGEYEQYF. CDR3 coding DNA: TGCAGTGCTACCGGAGAGTACGAGCAGTACTTC.